Included here is one T cell receptor (beta chain) sequence, with context. The antigen is not known. PCR primers comprised 60 Vbeta and 13 Jbeta primers. Clones were read by immunoSEQ multiplex PCR, and TCRdb kept only the in-frame ones, dropping some. The repertoire table contains more than 200,000 clones. The entry originates in a study of cytomegalovirus exposure and HLA in healthy donors. The V gene's germline CDR1 is LGHNA and CDR2 YNFKEQ. The CDR3 is made up of 14 amino acids. J was trimmed by 4 bases and V by 4 bases; bases with no gene match: 6. Whole-study findings and limits: Sequencing likely generated an artifact that appeared as a cluster of highly shared sequence variants.

Sequencing input: PBMCs. This TCR came from a woman between 25 and 40 years old in good health and CMV-seropositive. The chain carries TRBV4-2 and TRBJ2-7, with TRBD2 matching over 8 bases. The CDR3 sequence is CASSPGRGAYEQYF. The CDR3 region has the DNA TGTGCCAGCAGCCCCGGGAGGGGCGCGTACGAGCAGTACTTC.